This T cell receptor (beta chain) appears in the sequencing data of a study of Ad26.COV2.S vaccination and SARS-CoV-2 variants. Overall study context: The donor participated in the COV1001 trial, in its Ad26.COV2.S arm. Once, or twice with 56 days between doses, Ad26.COV2.S was given intramuscularly.

Comment on this clone: Its target is not known.

Treatment in this sample: about 20 received Ad26.COV2.S at low or high dose, single or two shots; several received placebo; per-sample allocation not given. Samples came from day 63 after the first vaccine or placebo injection. Findings of the study overall: The TCR-based breadth and depth measures might underestimate overall T cell responses.

The protocol was immunoSEQ multiplex PCR, while the TCRdb copy is restricted to in-frame clones and leaves out a portion. The data contain 290,000 or so clones, about 89% of them singletons. Trimming took 0 bases from V and 0 from J; bases not matched to a gene: 2. The CDR3 sequence is 15 residues long. Germline CDR1 reads LGHNA; CDR2 reads YNFKEQ. This material consisted of peripheral blood, taken in a trial of Ad26.COV2.S vaccine versus placebo. The rearrangement uses TRBV4-2 and TRBJ2-7; 7 bases are a match to TRBD2. The sequence was collected from a person between 18 and 59 years old who received the Ad26.COV2.S COVID-19 vaccine or a placebo. In DNA form, the CDR3 reads TGTGCCAGCAGCCAAGAGGCGGGAGACTCCTACGAGCAGTACTTC. Translation: CASSQEAGDSYEQYF.